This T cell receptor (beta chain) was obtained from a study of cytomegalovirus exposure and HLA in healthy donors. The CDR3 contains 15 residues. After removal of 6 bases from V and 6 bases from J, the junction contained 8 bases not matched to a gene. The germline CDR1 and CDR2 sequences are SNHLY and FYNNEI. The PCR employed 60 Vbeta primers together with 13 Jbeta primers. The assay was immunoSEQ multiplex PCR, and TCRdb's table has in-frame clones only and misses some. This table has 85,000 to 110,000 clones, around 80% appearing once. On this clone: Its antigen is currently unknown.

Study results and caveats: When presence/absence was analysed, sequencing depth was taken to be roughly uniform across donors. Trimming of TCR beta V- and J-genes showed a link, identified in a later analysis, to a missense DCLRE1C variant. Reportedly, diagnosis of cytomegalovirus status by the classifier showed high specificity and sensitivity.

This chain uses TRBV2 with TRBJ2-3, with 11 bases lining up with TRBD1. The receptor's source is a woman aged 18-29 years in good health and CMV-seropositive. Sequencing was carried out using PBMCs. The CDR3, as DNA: TGTGCCAGCAGACGGGACAGGGGGTACGGCGATACGCAGTATTTT. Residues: CASRRDRGYGDTQYF.